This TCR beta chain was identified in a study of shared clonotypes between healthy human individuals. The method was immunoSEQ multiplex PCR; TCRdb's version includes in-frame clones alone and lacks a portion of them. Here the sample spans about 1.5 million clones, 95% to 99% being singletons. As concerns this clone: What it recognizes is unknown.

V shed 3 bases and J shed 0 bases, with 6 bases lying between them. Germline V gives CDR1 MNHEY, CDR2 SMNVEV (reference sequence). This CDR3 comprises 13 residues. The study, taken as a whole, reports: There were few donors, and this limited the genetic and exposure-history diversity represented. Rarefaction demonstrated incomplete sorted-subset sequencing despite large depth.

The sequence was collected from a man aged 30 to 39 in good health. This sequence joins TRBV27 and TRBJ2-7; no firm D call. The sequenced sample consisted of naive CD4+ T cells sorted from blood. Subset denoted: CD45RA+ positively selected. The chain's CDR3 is CASSFNPSYEQYF. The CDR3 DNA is TGTGCCAGCAGTTTTAACCCCTCCTACGAGCAGTACTTC.